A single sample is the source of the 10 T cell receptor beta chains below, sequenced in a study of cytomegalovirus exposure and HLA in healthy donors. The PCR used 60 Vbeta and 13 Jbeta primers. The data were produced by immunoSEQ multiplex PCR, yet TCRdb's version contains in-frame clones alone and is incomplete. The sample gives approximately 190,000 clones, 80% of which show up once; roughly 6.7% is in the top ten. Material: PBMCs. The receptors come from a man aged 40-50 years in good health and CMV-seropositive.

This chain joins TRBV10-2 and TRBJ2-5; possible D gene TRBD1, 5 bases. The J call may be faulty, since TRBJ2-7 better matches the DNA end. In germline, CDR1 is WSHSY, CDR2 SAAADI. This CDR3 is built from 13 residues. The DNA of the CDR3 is TGCGCCAGCAGTATCAGGGTTCACTACGAGCAGTACTTC. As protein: CASSIRVHYEQYF.

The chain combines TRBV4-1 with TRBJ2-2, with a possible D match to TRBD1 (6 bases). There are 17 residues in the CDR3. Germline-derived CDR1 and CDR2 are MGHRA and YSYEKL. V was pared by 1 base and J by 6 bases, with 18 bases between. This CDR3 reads CASSQVLTGQFAGELFF. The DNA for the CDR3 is TGCGCCAGCAGCCAAGTACTCACAGGGCAGTTCGCCGGGGAGCTGTTTTTT.

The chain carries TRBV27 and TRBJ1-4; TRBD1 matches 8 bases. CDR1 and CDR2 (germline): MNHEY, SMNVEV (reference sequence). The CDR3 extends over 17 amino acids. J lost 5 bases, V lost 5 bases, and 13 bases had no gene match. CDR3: CASSPTGVVAGNEKLFF. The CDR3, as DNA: TGTGCCAGCAGTCCGACAGGGGTCGTCGCCGGGAATGAAAAACTGTTTTTT.

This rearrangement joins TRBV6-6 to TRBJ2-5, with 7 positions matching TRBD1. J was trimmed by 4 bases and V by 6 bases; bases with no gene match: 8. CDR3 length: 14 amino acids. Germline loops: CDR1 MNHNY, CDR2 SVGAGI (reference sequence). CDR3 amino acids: CASRATGYLETQYF. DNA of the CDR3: TGTGCCAGCAGAGCGACAGGGTATTTAGAGACCCAGTACTTC.

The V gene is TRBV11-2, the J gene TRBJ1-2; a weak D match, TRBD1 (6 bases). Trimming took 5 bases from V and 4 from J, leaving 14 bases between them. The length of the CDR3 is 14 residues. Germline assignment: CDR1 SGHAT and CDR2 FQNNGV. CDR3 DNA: TGTGCCAGCAGCCACTCGACAGGAGCCTATGGCTACACCTTC. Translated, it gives CASSHSTGAYGYTF.

CDR3 sequence: CASSLRDTNSSQHF. In nucleotides, the CDR3 is TGTGCCAGCAGCTTACGGGACACCAACAGTTCCCAGCATTTT. The genes are TRBV7-2 and TRBJ1-5; TRBD1 is a possible D gene (6 bases). Trimming pared 2 bases from V and 11 bases from J, leaving 16 bases between. The CDR3 extends over 14 amino acids. CDR1 and CDR2 (germline): SGHTA, FQGNSA.

The CDR3 nucleotides read TGTGCCAGCAGCTCTTCTAGCGGGGGACACACAGATACGCAGTATTTT. Protein product: CASSSSSGGHTDTQYF. The V gene is TRBV7-6, the J gene TRBJ2-3, with 10 bases aligning to TRBD2. The length of the CDR3 is 16 residues. Germline V lookup: CDR1 SGHVS, CDR2 FNYEAQ. With 4 bases clipped from V and 2 bases from J, the junction kept 6 bases outside the gene matches.

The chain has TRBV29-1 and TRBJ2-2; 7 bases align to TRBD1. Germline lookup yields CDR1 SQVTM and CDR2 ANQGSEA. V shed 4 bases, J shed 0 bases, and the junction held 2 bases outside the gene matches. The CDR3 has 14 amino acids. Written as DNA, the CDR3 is TGCAGCGTTGTCGACAGGGCGAACACCGGGGAGCTGTTTTTT. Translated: CSVVDRANTGELFF.

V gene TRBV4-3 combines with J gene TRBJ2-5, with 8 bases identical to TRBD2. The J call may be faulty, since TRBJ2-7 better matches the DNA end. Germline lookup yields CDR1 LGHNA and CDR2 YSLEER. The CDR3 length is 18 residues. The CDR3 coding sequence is TGCGCCAGCAGCCAAGGGCCTAGCGGGCCCTTCTCAGTGTACGAGCAGTACTTC. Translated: CASSQGPSGPFSVYEQYF.

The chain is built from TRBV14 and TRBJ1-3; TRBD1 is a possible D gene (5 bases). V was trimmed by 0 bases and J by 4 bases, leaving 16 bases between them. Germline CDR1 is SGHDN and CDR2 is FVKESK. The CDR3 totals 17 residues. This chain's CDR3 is CASSQEQGQLSGNTIYF. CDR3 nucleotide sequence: TGTGCCAGCAGCCAAGAGCAAGGACAATTATCCGGAAACACCATATATTTT.